These 20 T cell receptor beta chains originate from one sample sequenced in a study of shared clonotypes between healthy human individuals. The repertoire was sequenced with immunoSEQ multiplex PCR; TCRdb's copy has only in-frame clones and lacks some. This sample has roughly 500,000 clones; around 80% occur once, and the top ten carry 9.5% to 15%. Sample: PBMCs. The receptors shown here come from a woman between 40 and 50 years old in good health. Some clones in this sample may be carry-over from other donors' samples.

This clone was seen a handful of times. The chain is built from TRBV7-3 and TRBJ2-7, with 10 bases fitting TRBD2. This CDR3 spans 16 amino acids. The V gene end was trimmed by 5 bases and the J gene end by 1 base; junction bases not matched to a gene: 8. Germline-derived CDR1 and CDR2 are SGHTA and FQGTGA. The CDR3, as DNA: TGTGCCAGCAGCCGTACCGGGACTAGCGCATCCTACGAGCAGTACTTC. Amino acids: CASSRTGTSASYEQYF.

J is TRBJ1-1 and V is TRBV5-6, with D uncertain. The CDR3 contains 13 residues. CDR1 is SGHDT and CDR2 is YYEEEE in the germline V gene. V dropped 1 base and J dropped 7 bases, with 11 bases sitting between them. CDR3 loop: CASSLFHGVEAFF. The CDR3 nucleotides are TGTGCCAGCAGCTTGTTTCATGGGGTTGAAGCTTTCTTT.

This clone was found a few times. The chain uses TRBV2 and TRBJ2-5, with 9 bases aligning to TRBD2. Germline V gene data show CDR1 as SNHLY and CDR2 as FYNNEI. The CDR3 spans 14 residues. Trimming took 3 bases from V and 5 from J; bases not matched to a gene: 4. The CDR3 bases are TGTGCCAGCAGTGAGCGGGAGGGCCGGGAGACCCAGTACTTC. Amino acid sequence: CASSEREGRETQYF.

J is TRBJ1-3 and V is TRBV6-5; D uncertain. V lost 2 bases and J lost 0, with 11 bases in between. The germline V gene encodes CDR1 MNHEY and CDR2 SVGAGI. The CDR3 covers 16 residues. The CDR3 is CASSYGFLSSGNTIYF. In DNA form, the CDR3 reads TGTGCCAGCAGTTACGGTTTCCTGAGCTCTGGAAACACCATATATTTT.

This rearrangement joins TRBV5-1 to TRBJ1-1; D is possibly TRBD1 (5 bases). The CDR3 sequence is 16 residues long. The V gene lost 4 bases and the J gene lost 0 bases, with 16 bases spanning the gap. Germline loops: CDR1 SGHRS, CDR2 YFSETQ. This chain's CDR3 is CASSPVGAGLNTEAFF. Here the CDR3 DNA reads TGCGCCAGCAGCCCCGTCGGTGCAGGGTTGAACACTGAAGCTTTCTTT.

The chain carries TRBV28 and TRBJ2-7; D not certain. This CDR3 contains 11 residues. V was pared by 8 bases and J by 3 bases, with 8 bases between. The germline gives CDR1 MDHEN, CDR2 SYDVKM. The CDR3 sequence is CASRGDYEQYF. CDR3 nucleotide sequence: TGTGCCAGCCGAGGTGACTACGAGCAGTACTTC.

This clone has just one count. This chain links TRBV7-9 with TRBJ2-3, with D unresolved. Between the trimmed V and J ends, which lost 6 bases and 0 bases, there was a span of 7 bases. This CDR3 is built from 13 residues. Germline V lookup: CDR1 SEHNR, CDR2 FQNEAQ (reference sequence). The CDR3 reads CASSDGSTDTQYF. The DNA of the CDR3 is TGTGCCAGCAGTGACGGGAGCACAGATACGCAGTATTTT.

The genes are TRBV5-4 and TRBJ1-4; D gene uncertain. The V gene's germline CDR1 is SGHNT and CDR2 YYREEE (reference sequence). V dropped 0 bases and J dropped 8 bases, with 11 bases sitting between them. This CDR3 region has 14 residues. DNA for the CDR3: TGTGCCAGCAGCTTGGGAGGAGTTCGAGAAAAACTGTTTTTT. It yields the protein CASSLGGVREKLFF.

This clone was recorded only once. Possible read error: a much larger clone is one base away. Other DNA sequences in the same sample also yield this CDR3. V gene TRBV29-1 combines with J gene TRBJ2-7, with D perhaps given as TRBD1 or TRBD2 (6 bases each). This CDR3 has 13 residues. Trimming pared 5 bases from V and 0 bases from J, leaving 11 bases between. The germline V gene encodes CDR1 SQVTM and CDR2 ANQGSEA. The CDR3 sequence: CSVRGQSSYEQYF. In DNA, the CDR3 is TGCAGCGTTCGGGGGCAGTCCTCCTACGAGCAGTACTTC.

J is TRBJ2-1 and V is TRBV7-3; D possibly corresponds to TRBD1 (5 bases). Trimming left V 1 base short and J 7 bases short, with 11 bases between. This CDR3 spans 14 amino acids. The V gene's germline CDR1 is SGHTA and CDR2 FQGTGA. The DNA of the CDR3 is TGTGCCAGCAGCTTAATTGGGGCTGATAATGAGCAGTTCTTC. It specifies CASSLIGADNEQFF.

The chain employs TRBV6-1 and TRBJ1-4; D is possibly TRBD1 (5 bases). Germline values: CDR1 MNHNS, CDR2 SASEGT. The CDR3 extends over 13 amino acids. V was cut by 7 bases and J by 4 bases, with 10 bases left in between. DNA of the CDR3: TGTGCCAGCATCCGGGGGATTAATGAAAAACTGTTTTTT. Its protein product is CASIRGINEKLFF.

This CDR3 reads CAWGGKQGFDEQYF. The DNA for the CDR3 is TGTGCCTGGGGTGGCAAACAGGGGTTCGACGAGCAGTACTTC. This chain connects TRBV30 to TRBJ2-7, with 7 bases identical to TRBD1. J lost 5 bases, V lost 5 bases, and 12 bases had no gene match. CDR1 is GTSNPN, CDR2 SVGIG, per germline (reference sequence). This CDR3 has 14 residues. Full variable domain (remainder filled in from reference TRBV30 and TRBJ2-7): SQTIHQWPATLVQPVGSPLSLECTVEGTSNPNLYWYRQAAGRGLQLLFYSVGIGQISSEVPQNLSASRPQDRQFILSSKKLLLSDSGFYLCAWGGKQGFDEQYFGPGTRLTVT.

This clone was observed at least ten times. J is TRBJ2-1 and V is TRBV15; possible D gene TRBD1, 6 bases. The CDR3 runs to 17 residues. The V gene lost 5 bases and the J gene lost 0 bases, with 17 bases spanning the gap. The germline V gene encodes CDR1 LNHNV and CDR2 YYDKDF (reference sequence). The CDR3 DNA follows: TGTGCCACCAGCGGAACCTCAGGGGTAGGCTCCTACAATGAGCAGTTCTTC. This encodes CATSGTSGVGSYNEQFF. The whole variable domain, remainder taken from reference TRBV15 and TRBJ2-1, is DAMVIQNPRYQVTQFGKPVTLSCSQTLNHNVMYWYQQKSSQAPKLLFHYYDKDFNNEADTPDNFQSRRPNTSFCFLDIRSPGLGDTAMYLCATSGTSGVGSYNEQFFGPGTRLTVL.

This chain links TRBV2 with TRBJ2-3; D ambiguous. Trimming took off 6 bases at V and 6 bases at J, with 16 bases between the two ends. CDR1 and CDR2 from the germline V gene are SNHLY and FYNNEI. The CDR3 contains 14 residues. The CDR3 DNA reads as TGTGCCAGCAGCGCCCTCGTGGTTCTGGATACGCAGTATTTT. Amino acids: CASSALVVLDTQYF.

V is TRBV5-1 and J is TRBJ2-1, with TRBD2 matching 13 bases. Germline V CDR1 and CDR2: SGHRS, YFSETQ. The CDR3 runs 16 residues. V was clipped by 4 bases and J by 5 bases; unmatched bases: 6. The CDR3 protein is CASSLRLAGGNNEQFF. The CDR3 nucleotides are TGCGCCAGCAGCCTCCGACTAGCGGGAGGTAACAATGAGCAGTTCTTC. Using reference TRBV5-1 and TRBJ2-1 for the parts outside the CDR3, the full variable domain is KAGVTQTPRYLIKTRGQQVTLSCSPISGHRSVSWYQQTPGQGLQFLFEYFSETQRNKGNFPGRFSGRQFSNSRSEMNVSTLELGDSALYLCASSLRLAGGNNEQFFGPGTRLTVL.

In its sample, this clone was seen once. This chain joins TRBV4-1 and TRBJ2-7; 9 nucleotides align to TRBD1. V gave up 4 bases and J gave up 3 bases; unmatched junction bases: 7. The CDR3 totals 15 residues. CDR1 and CDR2 (germline): MGHRA, YSYEKL. DNA of the CDR3: TGCGCCAGCAGCCGACCCGGGACAGGGCTCTACGAGCAGTACTTC. It yields the protein CASSRPGTGLYEQYF.

J is TRBJ2-6 and V is TRBV7-3, with 11 positions matching TRBD2. Germline assignment: CDR1 SGHTA and CDR2 FQGTGA. The V segment lost 4 bases and the J segment 0 bases; nucleotides outside the gene matches: 14. The CDR3 is 21 residues long. The CDR3 DNA reads TGTGCCAGCAGCTCCCCCGGGACTAGCGGAGGTCGCAGCTCTGGGGCCAACGTCCTGACTTTC. It specifies CASSSPGTSGGRSSGANVLTF.

This chain connects TRBV29-1 to TRBJ2-7; TRBD2 aligns across 7 bases. Germline assignment: CDR1 SQVTM and CDR2 ANQGSEA. The length of the CDR3 is 14 residues. The V segment lost 0 bases and the J segment 3 bases; nucleotides outside the gene matches: 5. CDR3 amino acids: CSVEEGGSSYEQYF. In nucleotides, the CDR3 is TGCAGCGTTGAAGAGGGCGGGAGTAGCTACGAGCAGTACTTC.

V gene TRBV2 combines with J gene TRBJ1-1; unclear D gene. Trimming shortened V by 0 bases and J by 1 base, and 3 bases separated the two germline ends. This CDR3 contains 13 residues. CDR1 is SNHLY, CDR2 FYNNEI, per germline. Here the CDR3 reads CASSEAGNTEAFF. DNA for the CDR3: TGTGCCAGCAGTGAAGCGGGGAACACTGAAGCTTTCTTT.

V usage is TRBV6-5 and J usage is TRBJ1-2, with D possibly TRBD1 on 5 matching bases. Per germline, CDR1 MNHEY and CDR2 SVGAGI. The CDR3 sequence is 16 residues long. With 1 base removed from V and 4 bases from J, the gap between germline ends came to 16 bases. The CDR3 spells CASSYFPGPQAYGYTF. The CDR3 region has the DNA TGTGCCAGCAGTTACTTTCCGGGACCCCAGGCCTATGGCTACACCTTC.